This T cell receptor (beta chain) was recorded in a study of T cell responses to AZD1222 COVID-19 vaccine. Profiling relied on immunoSEQ multiplex PCR, and the TCRdb table lists in-frame clones only, not all of them. The sample has 120,000 or so clones, 88% seen once. The CDR3 covers 14 residues. Trimming pared 6 bases from V and 8 bases from J, leaving 19 bases between. Germline CDR1 reads MNHEY; CDR2 reads SVGEGT. This chain uses TRBV6-2 or TRBV6-3 with TRBJ1-2; D perhaps matches TRBD1 (6 bases). This sequence originates from an adult in good health. The material sequenced was peripheral blood, taken on day 0 of AZD1222 vaccination. CDR3 sequence: CASSSPGTSVGYTF. The CDR3 nucleotides read TGTGCCAGCAGCTCGCCCGGGACATCCGTAGGCTACACCTTC.